Below, 24 T cell receptor beta chains from the same sample are listed, as sequenced in a study of T cells after posttransplantation cyclophosphamide. Clones were read by immunoSEQ multiplex PCR, and TCRdb kept only the in-frame ones, dropping some. The data contain tens of thousands of clones, around 84% of them singletons. Sequenced sample: PBMCs. The origin of the receptors is a man aged 25 to 40 with a blood cancer, CMV-positive, and with a related stem cell donor.

V and J are TRBV19 and TRBJ2-1; D not resolved. Trimming removed 9 bases at V and 4 bases at J, with 7 bases between. The CDR3 is 11 residues long. Germline CDR1 is LNHDA and CDR2 is SQIVND (reference sequence). CDR3 bases: TGTGCCAGCAAAGAGTACAATGAGCAGTTCTTC. This sequence encodes CASKEYNEQFF.

The genes are TRBV27 and TRBJ1-2, with 12 bases aligning to TRBD1. From germline, CDR1 is MNHEY and CDR2 SMNVEV (reference sequence). V lost 8 bases to trimming and J lost 8 bases; unmatched junction nucleotides: 9. The CDR3 consists of 14 residues. The CDR3 here is CASSRDRGRNGYTF. CDR3 nucleotide sequence: TGTGCCAGCTCCAGGGACAGGGGGCGGAACGGCTACACCTTC.

The V and J genes are TRBV28 and TRBJ2-2; 13 nucleotides align to TRBD2. The CDR3 contains 15 residues. Per the germline V gene, CDR1 is MDHEN and CDR2 is SYDVKM. The ends lost 6 bases at V and 6 bases at J; junction bases unmatched: 4. The chain's CDR3 is CASRQTSGRSGELFF. The CDR3 nucleotides are TGTGCCAGCAGGCAGACTAGCGGGAGGTCCGGGGAGCTGTTTTTT.

V gene TRBV14 combines with J gene TRBJ2-1; D may be TRBD2 (6 bases). Trimming took 2 bases from V and 9 from J, leaving 14 bases between them. CDR1 is SGHDN and CDR2 is FVKESK in the germline V gene. There are 14 residues in the CDR3. CDR3 bases: TGTGCCAGCAGCCAAAGACTAGATTACGGTGAGCAGTTCTTC. Translating gives CASSQRLDYGEQFF.

V and J are TRBV5-1 and TRBJ2-7; 10 bases fit TRBD2. The CDR3 sequence is 15 residues long. CDR1 is SGHRS, CDR2 YFSETQ, per germline. V was pared by 3 bases and J by 2 bases, with 5 bases of the junction left unmatched. The CDR3 is CASSWIAGGAYEQYF. The CDR3 DNA reads TGCGCCAGCAGCTGGATAGCGGGAGGAGCCTACGAGCAGTACTTC.

This chain uses TRBV18 with TRBJ2-7, with TRBD2 as a possible D gene (6 bases). The V and J ends lost 3 bases and 9 bases respectively, with 12 bases between them. The length of the CDR3 is 12 residues. Germline CDR1 KGHSH, CDR2 LQKENI. This CDR3 reads CASSPGTETQYF. CDR3 DNA: TGTGCCAGCTCACCCGGGACTGAGACGCAGTACTTC. The full variable domain, its missing parts supplied by reference TRBV18 and TRBJ2-7, is NAGVMQNPRHLVRRRGQEARLRCSPMKGHSHVYWYRQLPEEGLKFMVYLQKENIIDESGMPKERFSAEFPKEGPSILRIQQVVRGDSAAYFCASSPGTETQYFGPGTRLTVT.

This rearrangement joins TRBV7-2 to TRBJ2-7, with a possible D match to TRBD2 (6 bases). V was clipped by 5 bases and J by 2 bases, with 22 bases between them. Per the germline V gene, CDR1 is SGHTA and CDR2 is FQGNSA. CDR3 length: 17 residues. The CDR3 reads CASSRPENGGKAYEQYF. The CDR3, as DNA: TGTGCCAGCAGCCGACCAGAGAATGGGGGGAAGGCCTACGAGCAGTACTTC.

V usage is TRBV7-9 and J usage is TRBJ2-3; TRBD2 matches at 13 bases. Trimming took 5 bases from V and 0 from J; bases not matched to a gene: 8. Germline V gives CDR1 SEHNR, CDR2 FQNEAQ (reference sequence). This CDR3 has 18 amino acids. The CDR3, as DNA: TGTGCCAGCAGCGAGACTAGCGGGAGGAGTAAAAGCACAGATACGCAGTATTTT. Its translation is CASSETSGRSKSTDTQYF.

The chain uses TRBV6-5 and TRBJ1-5, with 8 bases identical to TRBD1. Germline V lookup: CDR1 MNHEY, CDR2 SVGAGI. The V and J ends lost 6 bases and 3 bases, in that order; junction bases with no gene match: 4. The CDR3 is 14 amino acids. The CDR3 DNA sequence: TGTGCCAGCAGCCCGGACAGGGTCAATCAGCCCCAGCATTTT. This gives the protein CASSPDRVNQPQHF.

This sequence joins TRBV19 and TRBJ1-3; no reliable D call. There are 14 residues in the CDR3. V shed 8 bases and J shed 2 bases, with 13 bases lying between them. CDR1 is LNHDA and CDR2 is SQIVND in the germline V gene (reference sequence). CDR3 protein: CASYRTGAGNTIYF. CDR3 nucleotides: TGTGCCAGTTATCGAACCGGGGCTGGAAACACCATATATTTT.

CDR3 sequence reads: CASSLGGAGTQYF. CDR3 nucleotide sequence: TGTGCCAGCAGTTTAGGGGGGGCTGGGACCCAGTACTTC. The V and J genes are TRBV28 and TRBJ2-5; tentative D call: TRBD2 (7 bases). Between the trimmed V and J ends, which lost 2 bases and 7 bases, there was a span of 11 bases. Germline loops: CDR1 MDHEN, CDR2 SYDVKM. This CDR3 contains 13 residues.

The gene calls are TRBV28 and TRBJ2-7, with D perhaps matching TRBD2 (5 bases). The germline CDR1 and CDR2 sequences are MDHEN and SYDVKM. The V end lost 10 bases, the J end lost 1 base, and 14 bases lay between the germline ends. The CDR3 extends over 13 amino acids. As DNA, the CDR3 is TGTGCCACTACGAAGACGGGGTCCTACGAGCAGTACTTC. This gives the protein CATTKTGSYEQYF. The full variable domain, rest sourced from reference TRBV28 and TRBJ2-7, is DVKVTQSSRYLVKRTGEKVFLECVQDMDHENMFWYRQDPGLGLRLIYFSYDVKMKEKGDIPEGYSVSREKKERFSLILESASTNQTSMYLCATTKTGSYEQYFGPGTRLTVT.

J is TRBJ1-5 and V is TRBV6-6, with TRBD1 as a possible D gene (6 bases). Trimming removed 10 bases from V and 2 bases from J, with 18 bases in between. CDR1 MNHNY and CDR2 SVGAGI come from the germline V gene (reference sequence). The CDR3 extends over 15 amino acids. The CDR3 protein is CATEDSGIRNQPQHF. The CDR3 bases are TGTGCCACCGAGGACAGTGGTATTCGCAATCAGCCCCAGCATTTT.

The V call is TRBV2, the J call TRBJ2-5, with D perhaps TRBD1 (6 bases). Germline V gene data show CDR1 as SNHLY and CDR2 as FYNNEI. V was shortened by 5 bases and J by 1 base, with 14 bases between the two germline ends. The CDR3 extends over 15 amino acids. CDR3 residues: CASSPLDRIQETQYF. The CDR3, as DNA: TGTGCCAGCAGTCCTCTGGACAGAATCCAAGAGACCCAGTACTTC.

There are a few counts of this clone. The chain employs TRBV19 and TRBJ2-2, with D possibly being TRBD1 (6 bases). V lost 7 bases, J lost 1 base, and 19 bases lay in between. Germline V lookup: CDR1 LNHDA, CDR2 SQIVND (reference sequence). This CDR3 comprises 17 residues. CDR3 bases: TGTGCCAGTAAACGGACAGCCCCCGGAGGGAACACCGGGGAGCTGTTTTTT. This translates into CASKRTAPGGNTGELFF.

This clone was detected a few times. The V gene is TRBV4-1, the J gene TRBJ1-4; no clear D gene. Trimming left V 0 bases short and J 11 bases short, with 7 bases between. This CDR3 is built from 12 residues. Germline CDR1 is MGHRA and CDR2 is YSYEKL. CDR3 protein: CASSQDRVKLFF. Written as DNA, the CDR3 is TGCGCCAGCAGCCAAGATCGTGTCAAACTGTTTTTT.

The chain joins TRBV19 to TRBJ1-5, with D tentatively TRBD1 (6 bases). CDR1 and CDR2 (germline): LNHDA, SQIVND (reference sequence). This CDR3 region has 13 residues. V lost 6 bases and J lost 6, with 12 bases in between. DNA of the CDR3: TGTGCCAGTAGCATGGCAGGGGTTCAGCCCCAGCATTTT. Translating gives CASSMAGVQPQHF.

The gene calls are TRBV7-3 and TRBJ2-1, with 9 bases matching TRBD2. V was clipped by 5 bases and J by 7 bases; unmatched bases: 9. This CDR3 is built from 15 residues. Germline CDR1 and CDR2: SGHTA and FQGTGA. The CDR3 DNA sequence: TGTGCCAGCAGCCGGGGGGGACTAGCAGGGAATGAGCAGTTCTTC. Translation gives CASSRGGLAGNEQFF.

The V call is TRBV5-1, the J call TRBJ2-7; 12 bases align to TRBD2. Germline CDR1 is SGHRS and CDR2 is YFSETQ. Unmatched junction bases numbered 3, after V lost 4 bases and J lost 4 bases. The CDR3 is made up of 14 amino acids. The CDR3 spells CASSVGLAGYEQYF. The CDR3, as DNA: TGCGCCAGCAGCGTCGGACTAGCGGGATACGAGCAGTACTTC.

This chain joins TRBV7-6 and TRBJ2-5, with D perhaps matching TRBD1 (5 bases). Trimming cost V 5 bases and J 3 bases, with 13 bases left between them. The CDR3 contains 14 residues. Looked up from germline, CDR1 is SGHVS and CDR2 is FNYEAQ. CDR3 nucleotides: TGTGCCAGCAGCATCACGTCAGGGAAAGAGACCCAGTACTTC. Protein product: CASSITSGKETQYF. The full variable domain, its missing parts supplied by reference TRBV7-6 and TRBJ2-5, is GAGVSQSPRYKVTKRGQDVALRCDPISGHVSLYWYRQALGQGPEFLTYFNYEAQQDKSGLPNDRFSAERPEGSISTLTIQRTEQRDSAMYRCASSITSGKETQYFGPGTRLLVL.

This rearrangement joins TRBV9 to TRBJ2-2; TRBD2 matches at 11 bases. V lost 4 bases, J lost 4 bases, and 12 bases stayed unmatched. Germline CDR1 SGDLS, CDR2 YYNGEE. The CDR3 consists of 18 residues. CDR3 DNA: TGTGCCAGCAGCCCGGGGGGGATAGCGGGAGGGAGCACCGGGGAGCTGTTTTTT. Translation gives CASSPGGIAGGSTGELFF.

This rearrangement joins TRBV2 to TRBJ2-5; TRBD2 matches at 11 bases. The V and J ends lost 7 bases and 4 bases, in that order; junction bases with no gene match: 8. Germline CDR1 reads SNHLY; CDR2 reads FYNNEI. The CDR3 is 15 residues long. CDR3: CASTRGSGRAETQYF. CDR3 nucleotide sequence: TGTGCCAGCACCCGGGGTAGCGGGAGGGCAGAGACCCAGTACTTC.

The gene calls are TRBV6-5 and TRBJ1-5, with D unresolved. The V end lost 6 bases, the J end lost 3 bases, and 6 bases lay between the germline ends. Germline lookup yields CDR1 MNHEY and CDR2 SVGAGI. The CDR3 is made up of 12 amino acids. CDR3 nucleotides: TGTGCCAGCAGCTCGTACAATCAGCCCCAGCATTTT. This codes for CASSSYNQPQHF.

This clone was seen a single time. V and J are TRBV4-3 and TRBJ1-2, with 8 nucleotides matching TRBD1. After removal of 1 base from V and 3 bases from J, the junction contained 4 bases not matched to a gene. This CDR3 comprises 15 residues. Germline V gene data show CDR1 as LGHNA and CDR2 as YSLEER. The CDR3 DNA is TGCGCCAGCAGCCAAGGGGGACAGGAGTACTATGGCTACACCTTC. This sequence encodes CASSQGGQEYYGYTF.